The 18 T cell receptor beta chains reported below all come from one sample, sequenced in a study of T-cell reconstitution after alpha-beta-depleted transplantation in children. Preparation of the TCRbeta library involved a method that used unique molecular identifiers. TCRdb ran MiXCR on the PCR reads and lists one entry per CDR3 protein. The table has about 300,000 distinct CDR3 sequences, over 9% seen once. The sample consisted of PBMCs, taken before TCRalphabeta/CD19-depleted stem cell transplant. These receptors all stem from a boy under three years old with acute myeloid leukemia, due to receive a stem cell transplant.

This clonotype appeared many times. The rearrangement joins TRBV20-1 to TRBJ2-2, with TRBD1 matching over 9 bases. The germline gives CDR1 DFQATT, CDR2 SNEGSKA (reference sequence). The CDR3 runs 15 residues. The V gene end was trimmed by 4 bases and the J gene end by 2 bases; junction bases not matched to a gene: 5. The CDR3 is CSAKGTGRNTGELFF. Here the CDR3 DNA reads TGCAGTGCTAAAGGGACAGGGAGAAACACCGGGGAGCTGTTTTTT.

This clonotype was seen at least ten times. V usage is TRBV7-9 and J usage is TRBJ1-5; no definite D call. Germline-derived CDR1 and CDR2 are SEHNR and FQNEAQ (reference sequence). This CDR3 comprises 14 residues. Trimming pared 5 bases from V and 1 base from J, leaving 9 bases between. The CDR3: CASSDAGSNQPQHF. DNA for the CDR3: TGTGCCAGCAGCGACGCGGGCAGCAATCAGCCCCAGCATTTT.

This clonotype was recorded many times. The chain combines TRBV9 with TRBJ2-6; 8 bases match TRBD1. The CDR3 has 17 residues. V trimming: 0 bases; J trimming: 8 bases; junction bases outside the gene matches: 10. The V gene's germline CDR1 is SGDLS and CDR2 YYNGEE. CDR3 loop: CASSVDNRDRWPNVLTF. In DNA, the CDR3 is TGTGCCAGCAGCGTAGATAACCGGGACAGGTGGCCCAACGTCCTGACTTTC.

This clonotype was detected many times. CDR3 DNA sequence: TGCGCCAGCAGGAATAGGACAGGGGGGAACACTGAAGCTTTCTTT. Its protein is CASRNRTGGNTEAFF. The rearrangement uses TRBV5-1 and TRBJ1-1; the match to TRBD1 covers 10 bases. The germline CDR1 and CDR2 sequences are SGHRS and YFSETQ. The CDR3 runs 15 residues. J was trimmed by 1 base and V by 5 bases; bases with no gene match: 5.

This clonotype was picked up many times. The chain employs TRBV10-3 and TRBJ2-7; the D is unclear. V lost 4 bases, J lost 6 bases, and 10 bases lay in between. Germline lookup yields CDR1 ENHRY and CDR2 SYGVKD. This CDR3 has 12 amino acids. CDR3 in DNA: TGTGCCATCAGTGGGGTAGGGCTCGAGCAGTACTTC. Translating it yields CAISGVGLEQYF.

This chain connects TRBV5-1 to TRBJ2-7; 7 bases line up with TRBD1. This CDR3 has 15 residues. Germline lookup yields CDR1 SGHRS and CDR2 YFSETQ. The V and J ends lost 4 bases and 2 bases, in that order; junction bases with no gene match: 9. CDR3 protein: CASSPRQGEPYEQYF. DNA for the CDR3: TGCGCCAGCAGCCCCAGACAGGGAGAGCCCTACGAGCAGTACTTC.

The sample holds many counts of this clonotype. The V call is TRBV12-3 or TRBV12-4, the J call TRBJ2-2; no definite D call. The ends were cut back, 4 bases at V and 9 bases at J, with 9 bases in the middle. CDR3 length: 12 residues. The CDR3 DNA reads TGTGCCAGCAGTTATGGCAGAAGGGAGCTGTTTTTT. Translating gives CASSYGRRELFF.

DNA for the CDR3: TGCGCCAGCAGCCAAGTTACCAGGGGCTACAATGAGCAGTTCTTC. It specifies CASSQVTRGYNEQFF. V usage is TRBV4-3 and J usage is TRBJ2-1; the D gene is possibly TRBD1 (6 bases). This CDR3 region has 15 residues. V dropped 1 base and J dropped 3 bases, with 10 bases sitting between them. Germline V CDR1 and CDR2: LGHNA, YSLEER.

This clonotype has a count of ten or more. V and J are TRBV5-1 and TRBJ2-7; no definite D call. V lost 1 base, J lost 7 bases, and 9 bases lay in between. Germline V gene data show CDR1 as SGHRS and CDR2 as YFSETQ. The CDR3 length is 12 residues. CDR3 sequence (DNA): TGCGCCAGCAGCTTGCGACTCGGGGAGCAGTACTTC. As protein: CASSLRLGEQYF.

This clonotype came up many times. V and J are TRBV28 and TRBJ2-7; possibly TRBD1 or TRBD2 for D (5 bases each). Between the trimmed V and J ends, which lost 0 bases and 5 bases, there was a span of 8 bases. The CDR3 loop spans 13 amino acids. Germline CDR1 is MDHEN and CDR2 is SYDVKM. In nucleotides, the CDR3 is TGTGCCAGCAGTTTATGGGGGGTCAACGAGCAGTACTTC. Translated, it gives CASSLWGVNEQYF.

This rearrangement joins TRBV19 to TRBJ2-3; D not certain. This CDR3 has 15 amino acids. Germline V gene lookup returns CDR1 LNHDA and CDR2 SQIVND (reference sequence). The ends were cut back, 7 bases at V and 1 base at J, with 15 bases in the middle. The CDR3 loop is CASNPQSDRTDTQYF. In DNA form, the CDR3 reads TGTGCCAGTAACCCCCAATCGGACCGCACAGATACGCAGTATTTT. The full variable domain, with the rest looked up from reference TRBV19 and TRBJ2-3, is DGGITQSPKYLFRKEGQNVTLSCEQNLNHDAMYWYRQDPGQGLRLIYYSQIVNDFQKGDIAEGYSVSREKKESFPLTVTSAQKNPTAFYLCASNPQSDRTDTQYFGPGTRLTVL.

In DNA, the CDR3 is TGTGCCAGCAGTTTCGAAGGGCAGGGCCTATCCTACGAGCAGTACTTC. Translating it yields CASSFEGQGLSYEQYF. This sequence joins TRBV28 and TRBJ2-7; perhaps TRBD1 as D (5 bases). Trimming removed 3 bases at V and 1 base at J, with 16 bases between. This CDR3 has 16 amino acids. Germline V gene lookup returns CDR1 MDHEN and CDR2 SYDVKM.

The table lists this clonotype with many counts. The rearrangement uses TRBV5-1 and TRBJ2-7; TRBD1 agrees at 7 bases. Per germline, CDR1 SGHRS and CDR2 YFSETQ. The CDR3 runs to 13 residues. J lost 5 bases, V lost 2 bases, and 4 bases had no gene match. For the CDR3, the DNA is TGCGCCAGCAGCTTCGACAGGGTGGACGAGCAGTACTTC. It codes for CASSFDRVDEQYF.

Here the CDR3 reads CASSTNRGRGYGYTF. The CDR3 coding sequence is TGTGCCAGCAGTACTAACAGGGGGCGCGGGTATGGCTACACCTTC. The genes are TRBV6-5 and TRBJ1-2, with 9 positions matching TRBD1. V was pared by 5 bases and J by 5 bases, with 9 bases of the junction left unmatched. This CDR3 has 15 amino acids. CDR1 is MNHEY and CDR2 is SVGAGI in the germline V gene.

Many counts were recorded for this clonotype. The chain is built from TRBV7-9 and TRBJ1-1, with D perhaps TRBD1 (5 bases). This CDR3 has 15 amino acids. V lost 0 bases and J 0 bases, leaving 8 bases between the germline ends. Germline values: CDR1 SEHNR, CDR2 FQNEAQ (reference sequence). The CDR3 DNA is TGTGCCAGCAGCTTAGCGGGACGGATGAACACTGAAGCTTTCTTT. Its protein product is CASSLAGRMNTEAFF.

In its sample, this clonotype was seen many times. The J gene is TRBJ2-7, the V gene TRBV6-6, with D possibly matching TRBD1 (6 bases). The CDR3 runs to 13 residues. CDR1 MNHNY and CDR2 SVGAGI come from the germline V gene (reference sequence). The germline V and J ends were trimmed by 2 bases and 5 bases, with 10 bases remaining between them. Written as DNA, the CDR3 is TGTGCCAGCAGTTACCAACAGGGCCACGAGCAGTACTTC. It translates to CASSYQQGHEQYF.

This clonotype was counted many times. The junction departs from the called germline gene at one end, perhaps through a read error. CDR3 loop: CASSKETAIQETQYF. The CDR3 DNA sequence: TGCGCCAGCAGCAAAGAGACGGCAATTCAAGAGACCCAGTACTTC. This chain uses TRBV4-3 with TRBJ2-5; D is uncertain. This CDR3 contains 15 residues. Germline loops: CDR1 LGHNA, CDR2 YSLEER.

In its sample, this clonotype was seen a few times. The CDR3 nucleotides are TGTGCCAGCTCAATGATGGGCCAAGAGACCCAGTACTTC. It yields the protein CASSMMGQETQYF. The rearrangement joins TRBV18 to TRBJ2-5; D is undetermined. Per germline, CDR1 KGHSH and CDR2 LQKENI. The V end lost 5 bases, the J end lost 1 base, and 8 bases lay between the germline ends. This CDR3 comprises 13 residues.